The sequence of this TCR beta chain was determined in a study of blood T cell repertoires in COVID-19. At the level of the study: From the United States, Italy and Spain came samples of acute and convalescent COVID-19.

In the original workflow: Researchers report that nucleated cell counts were estimated from reference gene primer amplification. Some clones are missing from TCRdb's copy, which holds only in-frame ones; the method was immunoSEQ multiplex PCR. V and J calls and clone size are copied from that table; D and trimming were computed from the DNA. The profile shows about 180,000 clones, around 83% of them singletons. CDR1 and CDR2 (germline): SEHNR, FQNEAQ (reference sequence). Trimming took 7 bases from V and 4 from J, leaving 14 bases between them. The CDR3 contains 15 residues. The sequence came from a human donor in a cohort sampled during active COVID-19. Material: peripheral blood. The chain has TRBV7-9 and TRBJ2-6; the D gene is possibly TRBD1 (6 bases). In DNA, the CDR3 is TGTGCCAGCACCGAGCAGGGGAACGGGGCCAACGTCCTGACTTTC. It specifies CASTEQGNGANVLTF.